Many counts were recorded for the clone carrying this TCR beta chain. Its specificity is not known. This specimen belongs to a study of T-cell reconstitution after alpha-beta-depleted transplantation in children. Study findings and constraints: Reportedly, only several hundred clones from non-depleted graft cells drove alpha-beta T-cell counts at about two months. The study traced high day-60 TCRbeta diversity in some patients to surviving recipient T cells and thymic progenitors. One year post-transplant, T-cell counts and diversity were largely derived from T cells produced anew.

The authors prepared the TCRbeta library with unique molecular identifiers. TCRdb re-called the PCR reads with MiXCR, one entry per CDR3 protein. The profile shows some 70,000 distinct CDR3 sequences, roughly 4.4% of them singletons. This CDR3 is built from 14 residues. The J segment lost 4 bases and the V segment lost 10 bases, leaving 3 bases of the junction unmatched. Germline CDR1 is SGHTA and CDR2 is FQGTGA. This sequence was found in a boy younger than two who had a stem cell transplant for acute myeloid leukemia, so the T cells may come from the graft donor. Sequences were derived from PBMCs, mostly from graft donor cells, sampled 180 days after TCRalphabeta/CD19-depleted stem cell transplant. The gene calls are TRBV7-3 and TRBJ2-2, with 13 bases matching TRBD2. This CDR3 reads CATRLAGGTGELFF. CDR3 in DNA: TGTGCCACCCGACTAGCGGGGGGCACCGGGGAGCTGTTTTTT.